These T cell receptor beta chains were read from a single sample in a study of T cells in Graves' hyperthyroidism and ophthalmopathy. MiXCR was run by TCRdb on the multiplex PCR reads, yielding one entry per CDR3 protein. The sample holds approximately 600,000 distinct CDR3 sequences, about a fifth seen once. Sequencing was done on a sample of blood. The receptors here all came from a man aged 25 to 40 with Graves' ophthalmopathy. The CDR3 runs from the conserved cysteine through the conserved F or W. The D gene is left open where the match is weak. Clone size, where shown, is once, few, many, or a class for clones that have expanded.

CDR3 length	D gene	J gene	clone size	V gene	CDR3 DNA	CDR3 protein
16	TRBD1	TRBJ1-5	NA	TRBV6-1	TGTGCCAGCAGCCCCGGGACAGGGGTAAACAATCAGCCCCAGCATTTT	CASSPGTGVNNQPQHF
20	TRBD1	TRBJ2-3	NA	TRBV20-1	TGCAGTGCTAGTTATCTGACAGGGGACGCACCGGACAGTAGCACAGATACGCAGTATTTT	CSASYLTGDAPDSSTDTQYF
14	TRBD2	TRBJ2-1	NA	TRBV6-1	TGTGCCAGCGCGGAGCGGGGTTCCTACAATGAGCAGTTCTTC	CASAERGSYNEQFF
18	TRBD2	TRBJ2-2	NA	TRBV7-6	TGTGCCAGCAGCTTAGGATTTGGACTAGAGATTAACACCGGGGAGCTGTTTTTT	CASSLGFGLEINTGELFF
11	NA	TRBJ1-1	NA	TRBV29-1	TGCAGCTCCCAAAGTGGGGGGGGAGCTTTCTTT	CSSQSGGGAFF
12	NA	TRBJ2-3	NA	TRBV20-1	TGCAGTGCTGGCTTAACGGTAGATACGCAGTATTTT	CSAGLTVDTQYF
13	NA	TRBJ1-5	many	TRBV6-5	TGTGCCAGCAGTTACGCAGGGAATCAGCCCCAGCATTTT	CASSYAGNQPQHF
12	NA	TRBJ2-1	NA	TRBV5-1	TGCGCCAGCAGCTTAGCCCAACTTGAGCAGTTCTTC	CASSLAQLEQFF
15	TRBD2	TRBJ2-7	few	TRBV27	TGTGCCAGCAGTTTATCGGGCGGGAGGGGGGACGAGCAGTACTTC	CASSLSGGRGDEQYF
14	NA	TRBJ2-2	NA	TRBV18	TGTGCCAGCTCACGTGAAAGAAACACCGGGGAGCTGTTTTTT	CASSRERNTGELFF